What follows describes a single T cell receptor beta chain. Its target is unknown. This entry comes from a study of cytomegalovirus exposure and HLA in healthy donors. Study-wide points: Indistinguishable V segments, including TRBV6-2 and TRBV6-3, were excluded.

With 60 Vbeta and 13 Jbeta primers, the PCR was carried out. The repertoire was sequenced with immunoSEQ multiplex PCR; TCRdb's copy has only in-frame clones and lacks some. This sample's table reports roughly 120,000 clones. All the people who gave samples were healthy bone marrow donors. From germline, CDR1 is MDHEN and CDR2 SYDVKM. There are 13 residues in the CDR3. The V end was cut by 3 bases, the J end by 11 bases, with 16 bases between. The sample consisted of PBMCs. The chain is built from TRBV28 and TRBJ1-1, with D maybe TRBD1 (6 bases). This sequence originates from a man aged 30 to 39 in good health and CMV-seronegative. The CDR3 DNA sequence: TGTGCCAGCAGTTTCCCCCCACAGGGTGTGGCTTTCTTT. It specifies CASSFPPQGVAFF.